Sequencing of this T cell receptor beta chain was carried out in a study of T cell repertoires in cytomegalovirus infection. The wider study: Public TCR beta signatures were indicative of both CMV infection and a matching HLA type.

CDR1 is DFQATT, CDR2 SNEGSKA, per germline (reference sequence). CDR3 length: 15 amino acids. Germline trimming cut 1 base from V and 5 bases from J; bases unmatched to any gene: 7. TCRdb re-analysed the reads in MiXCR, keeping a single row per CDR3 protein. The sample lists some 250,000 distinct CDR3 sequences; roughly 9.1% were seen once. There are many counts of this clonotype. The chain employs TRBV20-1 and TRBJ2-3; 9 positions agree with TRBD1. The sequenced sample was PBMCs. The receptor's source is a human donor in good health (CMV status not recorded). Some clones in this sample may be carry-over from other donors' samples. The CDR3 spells CSARVRTGVKDTQYF. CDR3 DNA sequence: TGCAGTGCTAGAGTAAGGACAGGGGTCAAAGATACGCAGTATTTT.